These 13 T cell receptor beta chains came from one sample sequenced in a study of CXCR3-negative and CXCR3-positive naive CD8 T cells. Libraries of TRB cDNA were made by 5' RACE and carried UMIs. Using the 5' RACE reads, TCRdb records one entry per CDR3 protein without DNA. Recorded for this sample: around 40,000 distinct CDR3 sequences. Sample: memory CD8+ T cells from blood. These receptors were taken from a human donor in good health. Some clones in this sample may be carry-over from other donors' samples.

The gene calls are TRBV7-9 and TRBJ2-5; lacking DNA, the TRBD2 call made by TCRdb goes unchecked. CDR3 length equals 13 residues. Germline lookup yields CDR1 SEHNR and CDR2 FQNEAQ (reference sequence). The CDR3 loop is CASSSGLEETQYF.

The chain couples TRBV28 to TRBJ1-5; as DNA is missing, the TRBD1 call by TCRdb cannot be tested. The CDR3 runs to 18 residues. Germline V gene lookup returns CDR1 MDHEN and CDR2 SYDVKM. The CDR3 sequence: CASSFEYPSQGPNQPQHF. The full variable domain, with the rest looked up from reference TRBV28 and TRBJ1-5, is DVKVTQSSRYLVKRTGEKVFLECVQDMDHENMFWYRQDPGLGLRLIYFSYDVKMKEKGDIPEGYSVSREKKERFSLILESASTNQTSMYLCASSFEYPSQGPNQPQHFGDGTRLSIL.

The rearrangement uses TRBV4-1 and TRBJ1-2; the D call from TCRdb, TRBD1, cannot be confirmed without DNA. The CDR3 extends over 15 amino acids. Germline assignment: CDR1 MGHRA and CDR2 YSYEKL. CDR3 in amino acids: CASSQEPGQGPGYTF.

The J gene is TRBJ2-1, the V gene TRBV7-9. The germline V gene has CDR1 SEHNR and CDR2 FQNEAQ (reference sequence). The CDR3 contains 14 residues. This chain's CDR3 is CASSSIELQYEQFF. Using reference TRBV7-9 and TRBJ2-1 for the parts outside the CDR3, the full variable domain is DTGVSQNPRHKITKRGQNVTFRCDPISEHNRLYWYRQTLGQGPEFLTYFQNEAQLEKSRLLSDRFSAERPKGSFSTLEIQRTEQGDSAMYLCASSSIELQYEQFFGPGTRLTVL.

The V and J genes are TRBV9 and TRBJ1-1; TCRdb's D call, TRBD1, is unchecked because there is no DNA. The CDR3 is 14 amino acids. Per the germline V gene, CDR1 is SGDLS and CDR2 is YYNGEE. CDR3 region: CASSADRGRTEAFF.

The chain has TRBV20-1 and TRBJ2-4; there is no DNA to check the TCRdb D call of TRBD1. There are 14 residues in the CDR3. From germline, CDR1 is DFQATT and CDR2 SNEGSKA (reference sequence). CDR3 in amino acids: CSARVGDRANIKYF.

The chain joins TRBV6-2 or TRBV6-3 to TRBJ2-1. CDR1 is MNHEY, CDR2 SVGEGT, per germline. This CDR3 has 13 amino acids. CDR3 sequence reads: CASSYAPNDEQFF.

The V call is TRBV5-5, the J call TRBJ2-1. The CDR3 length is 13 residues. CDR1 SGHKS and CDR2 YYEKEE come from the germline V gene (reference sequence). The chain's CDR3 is CASGLSSYNEQFF. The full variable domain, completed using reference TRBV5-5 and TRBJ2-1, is DAGVTQSPTHLIKTRGQQVTLRCSPISGHKSVSWYQQVLGQGPQFIFQYYEKEERGRGNFPDRFSARQFPNYSSELNVNALLLGDSALYLCASGLSSYNEQFFGPGTRLTVL.

The CDR3 here is CASSSDRENNWYEQYF. The rearrangement uses TRBV28 and TRBJ2-7; TCRdb's D gene call, TRBD1, goes unchecked for lack of DNA. CDR3 length: 16 residues. CDR1 is MDHEN and CDR2 is SYDVKM in the germline V gene.

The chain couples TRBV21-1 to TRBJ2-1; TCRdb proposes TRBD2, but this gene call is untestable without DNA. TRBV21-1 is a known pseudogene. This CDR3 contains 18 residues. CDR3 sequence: CASSNSSLPGGSVNEQFF.

This CDR3 reads CASSFRTGTDTQYF. The chain uses TRBV28 and TRBJ2-3; no DNA is available, so the TRBD1 call from TCRdb remains unchecked. The CDR3 consists of 14 residues. Germline CDR1 and CDR2: MDHEN and SYDVKM. Full variable domain (missing parts from reference TRBV28 and TRBJ2-3): DVKVTQSSRYLVKRTGEKVFLECVQDMDHENMFWYRQDPGLGLRLIYFSYDVKMKEKGDIPEGYSVSREKKERFSLILESASTNQTSMYLCASSFRTGTDTQYFGPGTRLTVL.

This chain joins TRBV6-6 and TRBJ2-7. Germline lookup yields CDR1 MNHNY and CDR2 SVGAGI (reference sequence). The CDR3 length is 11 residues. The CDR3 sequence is CASSDRWEQYF.

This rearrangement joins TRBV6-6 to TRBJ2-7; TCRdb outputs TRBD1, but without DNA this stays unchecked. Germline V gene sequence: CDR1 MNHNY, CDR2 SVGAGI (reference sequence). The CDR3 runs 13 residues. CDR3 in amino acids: CASSSTAQYEQYF.